The rows below give T cell receptor beta chains drawn from one sample of a study of shared clonotypes between healthy human individuals. The protocol was immunoSEQ multiplex PCR, while the TCRdb copy is restricted to in-frame clones and leaves out a portion. The sample includes 450,000 to 600,000 clones, more than 65% of them seen just once. Material: PBMCs. The origin of the receptors is a woman aged 40 to 50 in good health. Some clones in this sample may be carry-over from other donors' samples. CDR3s include the opening cysteine and the closing phenylalanine or tryptophan. D genes are given only for firm matches. Size is omitted from some rows. Given values are once, few, many or a class for expanded clones.

J gene: TRBJ2-1; D gene: -; clone size: -; V gene: TRBV25-1; CDR3 DNA: TGTGCCAGCAGTGATTGGGCTAAAACTGTTGGAGACAATGAGCAGTTCTTC; CDR3 protein: CASSDWAKTVGDNEQFF
J gene: TRBJ2-2; D gene: -; clone size: -; V gene: TRBV5-1; CDR3 DNA: TGCGCCAGCCAATCCGGGACGCACACCGGGGAGCTGTTTTTT; CDR3 protein: CASQSGTHTGELFF
J gene: TRBJ1-5; D gene: -; clone size: -; V gene: TRBV30; CDR3 DNA: TGTGCCTGGAGTGTAGGGGGGCTTGGCAATCAGCCCCAGCATTTT; CDR3 protein: CAWSVGGLGNQPQHF
J gene: TRBJ1-3; D gene: -; clone size: -; V gene: TRBV7-9; CDR3 DNA: TGTGCCGGTGGGGGAGAACAAATGGCTGGAAACACCATATATTTT; CDR3 protein: CAGGGEQMAGNTIYF
J gene: TRBJ1-5; D gene: -; clone size: once; V gene: TRBV11-1; CDR3 DNA: TGTGCCAGCAGCTTATTCTCAGGGGATCAGCCCCAGCATTTT; CDR3 protein: CASSLFSGDQPQHF
J gene: TRBJ1-1; D gene: -; clone size: few; V gene: TRBV29-1; CDR3 DNA: TGCAGCGTCACAGTAGGGTTAGACACTGAAGCTTTCTTT; CDR3 protein: CSVTVGLDTEAFF
J gene: TRBJ2-3; D gene: TRBD1; clone size: -; V gene: TRBV29-1; CDR3 DNA: TGCAGCGTTGGGGGGACAGGGGCTACCTATACGCAGTATTTT; CDR3 protein: CSVGGTGATYTQYF
J gene: TRBJ2-1; D gene: -; clone size: -; V gene: TRBV11-2; CDR3 DNA: TGTGCCAGCAGCTCCTTGGGGCTGAACGCCCAACGGCTGTTCTTC; CDR3 protein: CASSSLGLNAQRLFF
J gene: TRBJ2-2; D gene: TRBD2; clone size: -; V gene: TRBV7-2; CDR3 DNA: TGTGCCAGCAGCCGGCAAGCGGGAGCATGGGACACCGGGGAGCTGTTTTTT; CDR3 protein: CASSRQAGAWDTGELFF
J gene: TRBJ2-1; D gene: -; clone size: -; V gene: TRBV7-3; CDR3 DNA: TGTGCCAGCAGCATCGACGGGAGCTCCTACAATGAGCAGTTCTTC; CDR3 protein: CASSIDGSSYNEQFF
J gene: TRBJ2-1; D gene: -; clone size: -; V gene: TRBV6-5; CDR3 DNA: TGTGCCAGCAGTTACTCCCCCCGGGGGGAGCAGTTCTTC; CDR3 protein: CASSYSPRGEQFF
J gene: TRBJ1-1; D gene: TRBD1; clone size: -; V gene: TRBV7-2; CDR3 DNA: TGTGCCAGCAGCTTTTTACAGGGGAGCACTGAAGCTTTCTTT; CDR3 protein: CASSFLQGSTEAFF
J gene: TRBJ2-1; D gene: -; clone size: few; V gene: TRBV28; CDR3 DNA: TGTGCCAGCAGTTTAGTTGCGGGACCATACAATGAGCAGTTCTTC; CDR3 protein: CASSLVAGPYNEQFF
J gene: TRBJ2-3; D gene: -; clone size: -; V gene: TRBV4-2; CDR3 DNA: TGTGCCAGCAGCCAAGATCGGAAGGGGGGTACAGATACGCAGTATTTT; CDR3 protein: CASSQDRKGGTDTQYF
J gene: TRBJ2-1; D gene: TRBD2; clone size: -; V gene: TRBV7-9; CDR3 DNA: TGTGCCAGCAGCCAAACTAGCGCCCTTTCCCACAATGAGCAGTTCTTC; CDR3 protein: CASSQTSALSHNEQFF
J gene: TRBJ2-1; D gene: TRBD2; clone size: -; V gene: TRBV9; CDR3 DNA: TGTGCCAGCAGCGTAGGTACGGGAGGACCTTACAATGAGCAGTTCTTC; CDR3 protein: CASSVGTGGPYNEQFF